This is a list of T cell receptor beta chains from one sample in a study of cytomegalovirus exposure and HLA in healthy donors. Here immunoSEQ multiplex PCR was the method, and the copy in TCRdb shows in-frame clones only, minus some. The data hold approximately 190,000 clones, with about 87% observed a single time. The source material was PBMCs. These TCRs come from a man aged 25-45 years in good health and CMV-seronegative. CDR3s include the opening cysteine and the closing phenylalanine or tryptophan. A D gene is named only where the DNA matches it firmly. Rows may omit the clone size; those that give it use once, few, many or a size class.

>10|-|TRBV2|few|TRBJ1-1
CASSPQRAFF
TGTGCCAGCAGTCCTCAGCGAGCTTTCTTT
>13|-|TRBV6-5|-|TRBJ2-5
CASSYGGRETQYF
TGTGCCAGCAGTTACGGGGGGAGAGAGACCCAGTACTTC
>17|TRBD1|TRBV7-2|once|TRBJ1-2
CASSTRDSGAFVYGYTF
TGTGCCAGCAGCACTCGGGACAGCGGAGCGTTTGTCTATGGCTACACCTTC
>12|-|TRBV6-5|-|TRBJ2-7
CASSPTWSEQYF
TGTGCCAGCAGCCCCACGTGGAGCGAGCAGTACTTC
>15|TRBD2|TRBV6-5|-|TRBJ2-7
CASSLEAGVDYEQYF
TGTGCCAGCAGTCTCGAGGCGGGGGTGGACTACGAGCAGTACTTC
>18|-|TRBV4-1|-|TRBJ2-1
CASSQGAGLRGLYNEQFF
TGCGCCAGCAGCCAAGGAGCGGGTCTTCGCGGACTCTACAATGAGCAGTTCTTC
>13|TRBD1|TRBV11-3|once|TRBJ1-1
CARQDRANTEAFF
TGTGCCAGGCAAGACAGGGCGAACACTGAAGCTTTCTTT
>15|TRBD1|TRBV28|-|TRBJ1-6
CASNRSGTGESPLHF
TGTGCCAGCAATCGGAGCGGGACAGGGGAATCACCCCTCCACTTT
>15|-|TRBV2|-|TRBJ2-2
CASRLSLSNTGELFF
TGTGCCAGCAGGTTATCACTCTCAAACACCGGGGAGCTGTTTTTT
>14|TRBD1|TRBV13|-|TRBJ2-7
CASSATDRDHEQYF
TGTGCCAGCAGCGCCACGGACAGGGACCACGAGCAGTACTTC
>15|-|TRBV5-1|-|TRBJ2-5
CASSLVAAPQETQYF
TGCGCCAGCAGCTTGGTAGCGGCCCCCCAAGAGACCCAGTACTTC
>15|TRBD1|TRBV27|-|TRBJ2-2
CASSYQGANTGELFF
TGTGCCAGCAGTTATCAGGGGGCGAACACCGGGGAGCTGTTTTTT
>13|-|TRBV6-1|-|TRBJ2-3
CASSDPGTDTQYF
TGTGCCAGCAGTGATCCAGGCACAGATACGCAGTATTTT
>15|TRBD2|TRBV18|-|TRBJ2-7
CASSPGGSRGGEQYF
TGTGCCAGCTCACCAGGGGGCTCGCGGGGGGGAGAGCAGTACTTC
>16|TRBD1|TRBV5-8|-|TRBJ2-7
CASSRDRGPSSYEQYF
TGTGCCAGCAGCCGGGACAGGGGGCCGAGCTCCTACGAGCAGTACTTC
>15|TRBD1|TRBV2|-|TRBJ1-6
CASSGRQGSNSPLHF
TGTGCCAGCAGTGGCCGACAGGGAAGCAATTCACCCCTCCACTTT
>14|-|TRBV21-1|-|TRBJ1-2
CASKRPTANYGYTF
TGTGCCAGCAAAAGACCAACAGCTAACTATGGCTACACCTTC
>15|-|TRBV7-9|-|TRBJ2-7
CASTGSGRGANEQYF
TGTGCCAGCACCGGGTCAGGTCGGGGGGCGAATGAGCAGTACTTC
>15|-|TRBV2|-|TRBJ2-7
CASNHGITGTGEQYF
TGTGCCAGCAATCACGGCATTACAGGGACGGGCGAGCAGTACTTC
>14|-|TRBV5-4|few|TRBJ1-6
CASSLGVTNSPLHF
TGTGCCAGCAGCTTGGGCGTCACCAATTCACCCCTCCACTTT
>14|-|TRBV2|-|TRBJ2-3
CASSRGTSADTQYF
TGTGCCAGCAGTAGGGGGACATCCGCAGATACGCAGTATTTT
>16|-|TRBV15|-|TRBJ2-1
CATSRRYGQQNNEQFF
TGTGCCACCAGCAGACGCTATGGACAGCAAAACAATGAGCAGTTCTTC
>13|TRBD2|TRBV6-5|-|TRBJ2-1
CASRLAPYNEQFF
TGTGCCAGCAGACTAGCGCCATACAATGAGCAGTTCTTC
>17|-|TRBV5-1|-|TRBJ1-3
CASSPQGHLLSGNTIYF
TGCGCCAGCAGCCCCCAAGGACACTTGCTCTCTGGAAACACCATATATTTT
>11|-|TRBV28|-|TRBJ2-5
CASSTRETQYF
TGTGCCAGCAGTACCCGGGAGACCCAGTACTTC
>14|-|TRBV28|-|TRBJ1-5
CASRGEVSNQPQHF
TGTGCCAGCAGGGGAGAGGTGAGCAATCAGCCCCAGCATTTT
>12|-|TRBV5-1|once|TRBJ1-2
CASSLEEGAWTF
TGCGCCAGCAGCTTGGAGGAGGGAGCCTGGACCTTC
>15|-|TRBV19|-|TRBJ1-2
CASSLPRGRNYGYTF
TGTGCCAGTAGTTTACCCAGGGGTCGGAACTATGGCTACACCTTC
>17|-|TRBV14|-|TRBJ2-1
CASSQKVGSLDFGEQFF
TGTGCCAGCAGCCAAAAAGTCGGGTCTCTGGATTTCGGTGAGCAGTTCTTC
>18|-|TRBV9|-|TRBJ2-2
CASSVAVATRRNTGELFF
TGTGCCAGCAGCGTAGCTGTTGCGACACGACGAAACACCGGGGAGCTGTTTTTT
>12|-|TRBV29-1|-|TRBJ1-5
CSVGTRGQPQHF
TGCAGCGTGGGGACCAGGGGACAGCCCCAGCATTTT
>14|-|TRBV5-6|-|TRBJ1-6
CASSLAFPGSPLHF
TGTGCCAGCAGCTTGGCCTTTCCGGGTTCACCCCTCCACTTT
>11|TRBD2|TRBV6-6|-|TRBJ2-3
CASRLAGALYF
TGTGCCAGCAGACTAGCGGGGGCTCTGTATTTT
>15|-|TRBV6-4|-|TRBJ2-5
CASSAVAEPQETQYF
TGTGCCAGCAGTGCGGTAGCGGAGCCCCAAGAGACCCAGTACTTC
>13|-|TRBV7-8|-|TRBJ2-1
CASSLGTRNEQFF
TGTGCCAGCAGCTTAGGAACTAGGAATGAGCAGTTCTTC
>13|-|TRBV6-5|once|TRBJ2-5
CASSKSRQETQYF
TGTGCCAGCTCCAAGTCGAGGCAAGAGACCCAGTACTTC
>15|TRBD1|TRBV6-1|few|TRBJ2-7
CASSDGQGASYEQYF
TGTGCCAGCAGTGATGGACAGGGGGCCTCCTACGAGCAGTACTTC
>13|TRBD1|TRBV7-2|few|TRBJ2-2
CASSLDRGGELFF
TGTGCCAGCAGCTTAGACAGGGGCGGGGAGCTGTTTTTT
>14|-|TRBV21-1|-|TRBJ1-1
CASSKVGRETEAFF
TGTGCCAGCAGCAAGGTAGGTCGGGAGACTGAAGCTTTCTTT
>16|TRBD2|TRBV11-1|-|TRBJ2-5
CASSSSSGGKKETQYF
TGTGCCAGCAGCTCCTCTAGCGGGGGGAAAAAGGAGACCCAGTACTTC
>15|-|TRBV5-5|-|TRBJ1-2
CASSFQDSPNYGYTF
TGTGCCAGCAGCTTTCAAGACAGTCCTAACTATGGCTACACCTTC
>11|-|TRBV27|-|TRBJ2-1
CASSSNNEQFF
TGTGCCAGCAGTTCAAACAATGAGCAGTTCTTC
>14|TRBD1|TRBV27|-|TRBJ2-1
CASRGQVGAREQFF
TGTGCCAGCAGGGGACAGGTCGGAGCTCGCGAGCAGTTCTTC
>17|-|TRBV4-1|-|TRBJ2-1
CASSQGVSRSSYNEQFF
TGCGCCAGCAGCCAAGGGGTTAGCCGGAGCTCCTACAATGAGCAGTTCTTC
>10|-|TRBV4-2|few|TRBJ1-3
CASSGGAIYF
TGTGCCAGCAGCGGAGGGGCCATATATTTT
>16|TRBD1|TRBV11-3|-|TRBJ2-2
CASSLSGQGVTGELFF
TGTGCCAGCAGCTTATCGGGACAGGGGGTAACCGGGGAGCTGTTTTTT
>15|TRBD2|TRBV6-1|-|TRBJ2-1
CASRLGASGDDEQFF
TGTGCCAGCAGACTAGGGGCTAGCGGAGATGATGAGCAGTTCTTC
>14|-|TRBV30|-|TRBJ1-1
CAWTRGVGDTEAFF
TGTGCCTGGACCCGAGGCGTGGGAGACACTGAAGCTTTCTTT
>14|-|TRBV10-2|once|TRBJ1-5
CASSEWQSNQPQHF
TGCGCCAGCAGTGAGTGGCAGAGCAATCAGCCCCAGCATTTT
>14|-|TRBV28|-|TRBJ2-7
CASSLGAIRREQYF
TGTGCCAGCAGTTTGGGGGCTATTCGTCGGGAGCAGTACTTC
>14|TRBD1|TRBV5-1|once|TRBJ2-1
CASSPDMATGGQFF
TGCGCCAGCAGCCCGGATATGGCTACAGGGGGGCAGTTCTTC
>15|TRBD2|TRBV9|-|TRBJ2-7
CASSVEAREGREQYF
TGTGCCAGCAGCGTAGAGGCGCGGGAGGGCAGGGAGCAGTACTTC
>13|-|TRBV7-8|-|TRBJ2-2
CASSLQRPGELFF
TGTGCCAGCAGCCTTCAGAGGCCCGGGGAGCTGTTTTTT
>13|TRBD1|TRBV18|-|TRBJ1-2
CASSPGQRYGYTF
TGTGCCAGCTCACCGGGACAGCGTTACGGCTACACCTTC
>13|-|TRBV21-1|-|TRBJ1-2
CACILTGAYGYTF
TGTGCCTGCATTTTGACAGGGGCCTATGGCTACACCTTC
>12|-|TRBV27|-|TRBJ2-1
CASSGGTGEQFF
TGTGCCAGCAGTGGGGGGACGGGTGAGCAGTTCTTC
>13|-|TRBV25-1|-|TRBJ1-2
CASSARTNYGYTF
TGTGCCAGCAGTGCTAGAACTAACTATGGCTACACCTTC